The 10 T cell receptor beta chains below all came from one sample that was sequenced in a study of Graves' ophthalmopathy and Graves' hyperthyroidism. The sequenced template was RNA, covering the TCR beta CDR3 region. First-round RT-PCR with HTBI primers preceded a second-round multiplex PCR. TCRdb reprocessed the multiplex PCR reads via MiXCR and lists one record per CDR3 protein. The sample holds 500,000 to 700,000 distinct CDR3 sequences; just under 40% are singletons and the top ten take about 4.2%. What was sequenced was peripheral blood or thyroid tissue (not recorded which). These receptor sequences come from an adult man with Graves' hyperthyroidism.

The sample holds one count of this clonotype. This likely comes from a read error, as the CDR3 has no conserved phenylalanine or tryptophan at its end. Because the CDR3's place on the DNA is in doubt, the DNA is left out and the CDR3 is given as listed by TCRdb. This chain uses TRBV7-9 with TRBJ2-5; the table's D call, TRBD2, has no DNA check behind it. Germline-derived CDR1 and CDR2 are SEHNR and FQNEAQ (reference sequence). The CDR3 sequence runs 15 residues, both termini included. CDR3 protein: CASSLEGTYGYTFGS.

CDR3 sequence: CSAPRTVGDEKLFF. CDR3 coding DNA: TGCAGTGCCCCGAGGACGGTCGGGGACGAAAAACTGTTTTTT. This chain joins TRBV20-1 and TRBJ1-4, with D perhaps TRBD1 (5 bases). V lost 6 bases and J lost 8, with 19 bases in between. The germline V gene encodes CDR1 DFQATT and CDR2 SNEGSKA (reference sequence). The length of the CDR3 is 14 residues.

J is TRBJ1-1 and V is TRBV10-2; D is undetermined. V lost 2 bases, J lost 2 bases, and 6 bases lay in between. CDR1 is WSHSY, CDR2 SAAADI, per germline. CDR3 length equals 13 residues. The CDR3: CASSELANTEAFF. CDR3 DNA sequence: TGCGCCAGCAGTGAGCTGGCCAACACTGAAGCTTTCTTT.

The chain couples TRBV12-3 or TRBV12-4 to TRBJ2-7; D is uncertain. V was pared by 3 bases and J by 0 bases, with 12 bases between. The CDR3 contains 15 residues. This chain's CDR3 is CASSFGAAFSYEQYF. CDR3 bases: TGTGCCAGCAGTTTCGGAGCAGCGTTCTCCTACGAGCAGTACTTC.

The chain is built from TRBV30 and TRBJ1-2; a possible D gene is TRBD1 (5 bases). Germline values: CDR1 GTSNPN, CDR2 SVGIG (reference sequence). CDR3 length equals 15 residues. V lost 6 bases, J lost 5 bases, and 22 bases lay in between. CDR3 DNA sequence: TGTGCCTGCATCCAACCGGGGCGGAGACTTTATGGCTACACCTTC. This codes for CACIQPGRRLYGYTF.

The chain links TRBV11-2 to TRBJ1-6; 8 nucleotides agree with TRBD1. Germline values: CDR1 SGHAT, CDR2 FQNNGV. With 5 bases clipped from V and 10 bases from J, the junction kept 10 bases outside the gene matches. The CDR3 covers 15 residues. CDR3 amino acids: CASSRGQGSFSPLHF. CDR3 bases: TGTGCCAGCAGCCGAGGACAGGGCAGTTTCTCACCCCTCCACTTT.

This clonotype occurred once. The chain is built from TRBV11-1 and TRBJ2-7; 14 nucleotides match TRBD2. This CDR3 spans 13 amino acids. The ends lost 6 bases at V and 5 bases at J; junction bases unmatched: 0. Germline lookup yields CDR1 SGHAT and CDR2 FQDESV (reference sequence). The CDR3 DNA reads TGTGCCAGCAGGGGACTAGCGGGGGACGAGCAGTACTTC. It is translated as CASRGLAGDEQYF.

This chain links TRBV7-2 with TRBJ2-2, with D hard to call. Germline loops: CDR1 SGHTA, CDR2 FQGNSA. The V and J ends lost 1 base and 3 bases respectively, with 12 bases between them. The CDR3 is made up of 16 amino acids. The CDR3 spells CASSLDGRMDTGELFF. In nucleotides, the CDR3 is TGTGCCAGCAGCTTAGACGGACGGATGGACACCGGGGAGCTGTTTTTT. Full variable domain (outside the CDR3, taken from reference TRBV7-2 and TRBJ2-2): GAGVSQSPSNKVTEKGKDVELRCDPISGHTALYWYRQSLGQGLEFLIYFQGNSAPDKSGLPSDRFSAERTGGSVSTLTIQRTQQEDSAVYLCASSLDGRMDTGELFFGEGSRLTVL.

This clonotype was counted many times. The rearrangement uses TRBV6-6 and TRBJ2-7; 7 bases line up with TRBD2. Germline-derived CDR1 and CDR2 are MNHNY and SVGAGI (reference sequence). Trimming cost V 5 bases and J 6 bases; bases outside gene matches: 10. The CDR3 has 14 amino acids. CDR3 in amino acids: CASSPLGGTGEQYF. DNA of the CDR3: TGTGCCAGCAGTCCCCTCGGGGGGACCGGCGAGCAGTACTTC.

The chain combines TRBV19 with TRBJ2-7, with 11 bases that match TRBD1. Trimming removed 5 bases from V and 3 bases from J; junction bases left unmatched: 3. The CDR3 totals 14 residues. Per the germline V gene, CDR1 is LNHDA and CDR2 is SQIVND (reference sequence). The chain's CDR3 is CASSAGTGGYEQYF. CDR3 nucleotide sequence: TGTGCCAGTAGTGCCGGGACAGGGGGCTACGAGCAGTACTTC.